The 22 T cell receptor beta chains below all came from one sample that was sequenced in a study of cytomegalovirus exposure and HLA in healthy donors. PCR involved 60 Vbeta and 13 Jbeta primers. The protocol was immunoSEQ multiplex PCR, while the TCRdb copy is restricted to in-frame clones and leaves out a portion. In the table there are 150,000 to 200,000 clones, approximately 84% of which are singletons. The sample taken for sequencing was PBMCs. Source of these receptors: a man aged 50 to 59 in good health and CMV-seropositive.

The chain employs TRBV28 and TRBJ2-1; 13 bases match TRBD2. Germline values: CDR1 MDHEN, CDR2 SYDVKM. The CDR3 has 14 amino acids. V lost 5 bases and J lost 14; bases outside the gene matches: 9. CDR3 sequence: CASSTSGGVLWKFF. The CDR3 coding sequence is TGTGCCAGCAGTACTAGCGGGGGGGTCCTCTGGAAGTTCTTC. Based on the CDR3 plus reference TRBV28 and TRBJ2-1, the full variable domain is DVKVTQSSRYLVKRTGEKVFLECVQDMDHENMFWYRQDPGLGLRLIYFSYDVKMKEKGDIPEGYSVSREKKERFSLILESASTNQTSMYLCASSTSGGVLWKFFGPGTRLTVL.

The rearrangement joins TRBV9 to TRBJ1-1; no reliable D call. V was pared by 0 bases and J by 4 bases, with 10 bases between. Germline-derived CDR1 and CDR2 are SGDLS and YYNGEE. CDR3 length: 14 residues. CDR3: CASSVGGAGTEAFF. In DNA form, the CDR3 reads TGTGCCAGCAGCGTAGGGGGTGCGGGCACTGAAGCTTTCTTT.

The rearrangement joins TRBV11-3 to TRBJ2-6; D possibly corresponds to TRBD1 (5 bases). V lost 1 base and J 2 bases, leaving 6 bases between the germline ends. The V gene's germline CDR1 is SGHNT and CDR2 YENEEA. The CDR3 has 15 residues. In DNA form, the CDR3 reads TGTGCCAGCAGCTTAGGGGGCGCTGGGGCCAACGTCCTGACTTTC. Amino acids: CASSLGGAGANVLTF.

The chain has TRBV5-4 and TRBJ2-5; TRBD2 aligns across 13 bases. V shed 3 bases and J 5 bases; nucleotides not matched to a gene: 1. Germline V gene lookup returns CDR1 SGHNT and CDR2 YYREEE (reference sequence). This CDR3 is built from 14 residues. CDR3 in DNA: TGTGCCAGCAGCTCGACTAGCGGGAGGGAGACCCAGTACTTC. It translates to CASSSTSGRETQYF.

The chain joins TRBV29-1 to TRBJ1-2, with D possibly TRBD1 on 5 matching bases. Germline CDR1 and CDR2: SQVTM and ANQGSEA. The CDR3 runs to 13 residues. V lost 4 bases to trimming and J lost 3 bases, with 12 bases between them. The CDR3 nucleotides read TGCAGCGTTGGGGAGGGGTCTGACTATGGCTACACCTTC. This codes for CSVGEGSDYGYTF. The complete variable domain, with remaining parts taken from reference TRBV29-1 and TRBJ1-2, reads SAVISQKPSRDICQRGTSLTIQCQVDSQVTMMFWYRQQPGQSLTLIATANQGSEATYESGFVIDKFPISRPNLTFSTLTVSNMSPEDSSIYLCSVGEGSDYGYTFGSGTRLTVV.

The genes are TRBV18 and TRBJ2-7; 8 nucleotides align to TRBD1. V dropped 3 bases and J dropped 1; count of bases not matched to a gene: 5. This CDR3 has 15 residues. Germline CDR1 and CDR2: KGHSH and LQKENI. Written as DNA, the CDR3 is TGTGCCAGCTCACCCCGGACAGGGTCTTCCTACGAGCAGTACTTC. Amino acids: CASSPRTGSSYEQYF.

The chain carries TRBV5-1 and TRBJ2-5, with 13 bases aligning to TRBD2. Germline V lookup: CDR1 SGHRS, CDR2 YFSETQ. Unmatched junction bases numbered 7, after V lost 4 bases and J lost 1 base. This CDR3 is 17 amino acids long. CDR3 sequence reads: CASSPGTSGEFQETQYF. The DNA for the CDR3 is TGCGCCAGCAGCCCCGGGACTAGCGGGGAGTTCCAAGAGACCCAGTACTTC. Full variable domain (outside the CDR3, taken from reference TRBV5-1 and TRBJ2-5): KAGVTQTPRYLIKTRGQQVTLSCSPISGHRSVSWYQQTPGQGLQFLFEYFSETQRNKGNFPGRFSGRQFSNSRSEMNVSTLELGDSALYLCASSPGTSGEFQETQYFGPGTRLLVL.

The V call is TRBV18, the J call TRBJ2-3, with TRBD2 identical over 8 bases. This CDR3 region has 16 residues. V shed 4 bases and J 8 bases; nucleotides not matched to a gene: 14. Germline lookup yields CDR1 KGHSH and CDR2 LQKENI. The CDR3 loop is CASSRSSGGEAGTQYF. The CDR3 DNA sequence: TGTGCCAGCTCACGGTCAAGCGGGGGTGAGGCGGGTACGCAGTATTTT.

This clone was recorded only once. The chain combines TRBV27 with TRBJ2-2; TRBD2 matches 12 bases. Germline V gives CDR1 MNHEY, CDR2 SMNVEV (reference sequence). This CDR3 is built from 20 residues. Trimming took 5 bases from V and 1 from J; bases not matched to a gene: 14. Written as DNA, the CDR3 is TGTGCCAGCAGTCACCGACTCCTAGCGGGAGGGCCTTTGAACACCGGGGAGCTGTTTTTT. Its translation: CASSHRLLAGGPLNTGELFF.

The chain carries TRBV27 and TRBJ2-1, with TRBD1 matching 10 bases. This CDR3 has 16 amino acids. The germline gives CDR1 MNHEY, CDR2 SMNVEV (reference sequence). Losses at the gene ends were 2 bases for V and 6 bases for J; bases not matched to a gene: 7. For the CDR3, the DNA is TGTGCCAGCAGTTTACGGGGGACAGGGGCTGGCAATGAGCAGTTCTTC. Residues: CASSLRGTGAGNEQFF.

This chain joins TRBV14 and TRBJ1-3; D is unclear. The CDR3 consists of 15 residues. Per germline, CDR1 SGHDN and CDR2 FVKESK. The V and J ends lost 4 bases and 4 bases respectively, with 14 bases between them. The CDR3, as DNA: TGTGCCAGCAGCCCCGCGGGCCGAGTAGGAAACACCATATATTTT. This encodes CASSPAGRVGNTIYF.

The table lists this clone with a count of one. The chain couples TRBV5-1 to TRBJ2-2, with 7 bases aligning to TRBD1. CDR3 length: 14 amino acids. CDR1 is SGHRS, CDR2 YFSETQ, per germline. V trimming: 5 bases; J trimming: 7 bases; junction bases outside the gene matches: 8. This chain's CDR3 is CASSRDSPSGELFF. The DNA for the CDR3 is TGCGCCAGCAGTCGGGACAGTCCGAGCGGGGAGCTGTTTTTT.

This clone was counted a few times. The chain carries TRBV28 and TRBJ2-1, with D perhaps matching TRBD1 (6 bases). The germline V and J ends were trimmed by 5 bases and 0 bases, with 14 bases remaining between them. Germline V gives CDR1 MDHEN, CDR2 SYDVKM. The CDR3 runs 16 residues. In DNA form, the CDR3 reads TGTGCCAGCAGTGGGGACATCCGTTACTCCTACAATGAGCAGTTCTTC. It codes for CASSGDIRYSYNEQFF.

The chain joins TRBV5-1 to TRBJ2-5; 7 bases map to TRBD1. Germline CDR1 is SGHRS and CDR2 is YFSETQ. The J segment lost 3 bases and the V segment lost 1 base, leaving 3 bases of the junction unmatched. This CDR3 spans 14 amino acids. CDR3 DNA sequence: TGCGCCAGCAGCTTGTTCCAGGGGGAAGAGACCCAGTACTTC. Translation: CASSLFQGEETQYF.

The chain couples TRBV6-6 to TRBJ1-4; TRBD1 matches 9 bases. Unmatched junction bases numbered 5, after V lost 6 bases and J lost 9 bases. The CDR3 consists of 13 residues. Germline CDR1 and CDR2: MNHNY and SVGAGI (reference sequence). The CDR3: CASSPGQGKKLFF. The CDR3 DNA is TGTGCCAGCAGCCCCGGACAGGGGAAAAAACTGTTTTTT.

The V gene is TRBV6-6, the J gene TRBJ1-1; possibly TRBD1 for D (6 bases). Germline CDR1 and CDR2: MNHNY and SVGAGI (reference sequence). The CDR3 is 14 residues long. V was cut by 2 bases and J by 1 base, with 8 bases left in between. The CDR3 DNA reads as TGTGCCAGCAGTTACGGGGGCACGAACACTGAAGCTTTCTTT. It translates to CASSYGGTNTEAFF.

This clone has only one observation. CDR3: CASSLAGGRQETQYF. CDR3 in DNA: TGTGCCAGCAGCTTAGCGGGGGGGCGCCAAGAGACCCAGTACTTC. V usage is TRBV11-3 and J usage is TRBJ2-5; 8 positions match TRBD2. Germline V CDR1 and CDR2: SGHNT, YENEEA. The CDR3 covers 15 residues. The trim removed 1 base at V and 1 base at J, leaving 2 bases unmatched.

This clone was observed a handful of times. The rearrangement uses TRBV2 and TRBJ1-1; perhaps TRBD1 as D (6 bases). This CDR3 spans 14 amino acids. The germline V gene has CDR1 SNHLY and CDR2 FYNNEI. V lost 6 bases to trimming and J lost 6 bases, with 17 bases between them. The CDR3 reads CASRQVSRGSEAFF. DNA for the CDR3: TGTGCCAGCAGGCAAGTTAGCAGGGGATCTGAAGCTTTCTTT.

This clone was seen a handful of times. J is TRBJ2-1 and V is TRBV27, with TRBD2 matching over 7 bases. The germline gives CDR1 MNHEY, CDR2 SMNVEV (reference sequence). Trimming took 5 bases from V and 9 from J; bases not matched to a gene: 7. The CDR3 spans 13 residues. The CDR3 spells CASSLTSAGEQFF. CDR3 bases: TGTGCCAGCAGTCTAACTAGCGCGGGTGAGCAGTTCTTC.

The chain joins TRBV7-9 to TRBJ2-5; no clear D. Germline V gives CDR1 SEHNR, CDR2 FQNEAQ (reference sequence). V lost 1 base to trimming and J lost 5 bases, with 11 bases between them. This CDR3 spans 14 amino acids. In nucleotides, the CDR3 is TGTGCCAGCAGCTTAGGGCTAGGTGTGGAGACCCAGTACTTC. Its translation: CASSLGLGVETQYF. The full variable domain, its missing parts supplied by reference TRBV7-9 and TRBJ2-5, is DTGVSQNPRHKITKRGQNVTFRCDPISEHNRLYWYRQTLGQGPEFLTYFQNEAQLEKSRLLSDRFSAERPKGSFSTLEIQRTEQGDSAMYLCASSLGLGVETQYFGPGTRLLVL.

The chain links TRBV6-1 to TRBJ2-5; D uncertain. The germline V and J ends were trimmed by 4 bases and 4 bases, with 4 bases remaining between them. Germline lookup yields CDR1 MNHNS and CDR2 SASEGT. This CDR3 has 11 amino acids. CDR3 sequence (DNA): TGTGCCAGCAGTGCGTTAGAGACCCAGTACTTC. Translating gives CASSALETQYF.

The V call is TRBV6-1, the J call TRBJ1-5, with 7 nucleotides matching TRBD1. Trimming at V came to 3 bases and at J to 4 bases, leaving 6 bases not matched to a gene. Germline V CDR1 and CDR2: MNHNS, SASEGT. The CDR3 spans 15 residues. The CDR3 DNA sequence: TGTGCCAGCAGTGAGATTGGGACAGCGAATCAGCCCCAGCATTTT. Residues: CASSEIGTANQPQHF.